This TCR beta chain was sequenced during a study of CD8+ T cells in alopecia areata. RNA, once extracted, was reverse transcribed into cDNA for use as the sequencing template. TCRdb's table, derived via immunoSEQ multiplex PCR, lists solely in-frame clones and lacks some. The top ten hold 5% to 6% of the sample, which has approximately 200,000 clones, roughly 60% seen once. Treatment specified: oral pan-JAK inhibitor, 5-10 mg twice daily. Peripheral blood, together with lesional scalp punch biopsies, was collected from alopecia areata patients. General study findings and limits: It was lesional scalp, especially alopecia totalis/universalis, that showed higher clonality than normal scalp. Many expanded lesional clones persisted in scalp and blood during tofacitinib.

On this clone itself: What it recognizes is unknown.

The CDR3 sequence is 13 residues long. The germline V gene encodes CDR1 SQVTM and CDR2 ANQGSEA. With 7 bases removed from V and 2 bases from J, the gap between germline ends came to 11 bases. Sequencing was performed on CD4+ T cells sorted from blood, taken at week 24, from a patient treated with tofacitinib. This TCR was recovered from a human donor with alopecia areata. V is TRBV29-1 and J is TRBJ2-2; maybe TRBD1 (5 bases). The CDR3 DNA sequence: TGCAGCGGCGGCCAGGGTAACACCGGGGAGCTGTTTTTT. Translating it yields CSGGQGNTGELFF.